Below are 13 T cell receptor beta chains sequenced from a single sample in a study of T cell responses to AZD1222 COVID-19 vaccine. Repertoires were generated with immunoSEQ multiplex PCR, while TCRdb's copy carries only in-frame clones and drops some. There are about 160,000 clones in the sample; 80% to 90% occur only once, and 6.9% lies in the top ten. Sequences were derived from peripheral blood, sampled on day 0 of AZD1222 vaccination. All receptors derive from an adult in good health.

This chain joins TRBV5-1 and TRBJ1-3, with 9 bases fitting TRBD1. CDR3 size: 16 residues. The germline V gene has CDR1 SGHRS and CDR2 YFSETQ. V gave up 3 bases and J gave up 4 bases; unmatched junction bases: 8. The CDR3 bases are TGCGCCAGCAGCTCGACAACAGGGGGCGCAGGAAACACCATATATTTT. Encoded protein: CASSSTTGGAGNTIYF.

This chain uses TRBV7-9 with TRBJ1-2, with TRBD1 identical over 9 bases. V gave up 5 bases and J gave up 8 bases; unmatched junction bases: 9. Germline CDR1 SEHNR, CDR2 FQNEAQ (reference sequence). CDR3 length: 14 amino acids. Written as DNA, the CDR3 is TGTGCCAGCAGCCCCCCCAACAGGGGGCGAGGCTACACCTTC. Its protein product is CASSPPNRGRGYTF.

V usage is TRBV15 and J usage is TRBJ2-1, with TRBD1 as a possible D gene (6 bases). Deletions cut 5 bases from V and 4 bases from J, with 12 bases between. This CDR3 is 14 amino acids long. Germline lookup yields CDR1 LNHNV and CDR2 YYDKDF (reference sequence). CDR3 DNA sequence: TGTGCCACCAGCGGCCCAGGGGAGTACAATGAGCAGTTCTTC. Its translation is CATSGPGEYNEQFF.

This clone was recorded once. The chain employs TRBV6-1 and TRBJ2-6; TRBD1 or TRBD2 may be the D gene (6 bases each). Germline V CDR1 and CDR2: MNHNS, SASEGT. V was cut by 3 bases and J by 2 bases, with 11 bases left in between. This CDR3 spans 16 amino acids. In nucleotides, the CDR3 is TGTGCCAGCAGTGACAACGGGGGCCCTGGGGCCAACGTCCTGACTTTC. Its translation is CASSDNGGPGANVLTF.

V gene TRBV2 combines with J gene TRBJ1-5; 9 bases are shared with TRBD1. Germline-derived CDR1 and CDR2 are SNHLY and FYNNEI. The CDR3 consists of 14 residues. V lost 6 bases and J lost 5; bases outside the gene matches: 5. The CDR3 sequence is CASSFGTGYQPQHF. Here the CDR3 DNA reads TGTGCCAGCAGCTTTGGGACAGGGTATCAGCCCCAGCATTTT.

The chain combines TRBV21-1 with TRBJ2-7. TRBV21-1 is a pseudogene locus. This CDR3 region has 11 residues. The CDR3 sequence: CASSAPLGQYV. CDR3 in DNA: TGTGCCAGCAGCGCCCCTCTTGGGCAGTACGTC.

This chain links TRBV29-1 with TRBJ1-2, with 8 nucleotides matching TRBD1. CDR3 length: 13 residues. Losses at the gene ends were 7 bases for V and 2 bases for J; bases not matched to a gene: 6. Germline lookup yields CDR1 SQVTM and CDR2 ANQGSEA. CDR3 DNA: TGCAGCGCTCCCGGGACAGGAAACTATGGCTACACCTTC. This translates into CSAPGTGNYGYTF.

The chain is built from TRBV10-1 and TRBJ2-7; a possible D gene is TRBD1 (6 bases). V lost 6 bases to trimming and J lost 4 bases, with 10 bases between them. This CDR3 region has 12 residues. The germline CDR1 and CDR2 sequences are WNHNN and SYGVQD (reference sequence). The CDR3 loop is CASRGGSYEQYV. The DNA of the CDR3 is TGCGCCAGCAGAGGGGGTTCGTACGAGCAGTACGTC.

V is TRBV5-5 and J is TRBJ2-2; D tentatively reads TRBD1 or TRBD2 (6 bases each). Germline CDR1 is SGHKS and CDR2 is YYEKEE (reference sequence). The CDR3 has 15 amino acids. V was clipped by 0 bases and J by 6 bases, with 12 bases between them. For the CDR3, the DNA is TGTGCCAGCAGCTTGGAGGGGGGATCAGCCGGGGAGCTGTTTTTT. This codes for CASSLEGGSAGELFF.

This clone appeared once. J is TRBJ2-4 and V is TRBV15; 8 nucleotides align to TRBD1. Germline values: CDR1 LNHNV, CDR2 YYDKDF (reference sequence). The CDR3 loop spans 13 amino acids. Losses at the gene ends were 5 bases for V and 4 bases for J; bases not matched to a gene: 1. This CDR3 reads CATSRDRKNIQYF. Here the CDR3 DNA reads TGTGCCACCAGCCGGGACAGGAAAAACATTCAGTACTTC.

V usage is TRBV27 and J usage is TRBJ2-3, with TRBD2 identical over 10 bases. Germline values: CDR1 MNHEY, CDR2 SMNVEV (reference sequence). CDR3 length: 16 residues. With V trimmed by 6 bases and J by 4 bases, 10 bases remained unmatched. CDR3 protein: CASSPNAGTSADTQYF. CDR3 sequence (DNA): TGTGCCAGCAGCCCTAATGCCGGGACTAGCGCAGATACGCAGTATTTT.

Notes on this clone: This CDR3 is also generated by other DNA sequences in the sample. The V gene is TRBV7-9, the J gene TRBJ2-5, with D hard to call. Germline CDR1 reads SEHNR; CDR2 reads FQNEAQ (reference sequence). V shed 0 bases and J shed 0 bases, with 5 bases lying between them. The CDR3 is 14 amino acids. CDR3 loop: CASSLARDQETQYF. CDR3 coding DNA: TGTGCCAGCAGCTTAGCAAGGGACCAAGAGACCCAGTACTTC.

The rearrangement links TRBV28 to TRBJ1-1, with a weak D call TRBD1 (6 bases). Germline V gives CDR1 MDHEN, CDR2 SYDVKM. The CDR3 extends over 14 amino acids. The V and J ends lost 3 bases and 2 bases respectively, with 10 bases between them. CDR3 amino acids: CASSFRGFNTEAFF. As DNA, the CDR3 is TGTGCCAGCAGTTTTAGGGGGTTCAACACTGAAGCTTTCTTT. Combining the CDR3 with reference TRBV28 and TRBJ1-1 gives the whole variable domain DVKVTQSSRYLVKRTGEKVFLECVQDMDHENMFWYRQDPGLGLRLIYFSYDVKMKEKGDIPEGYSVSREKKERFSLILESASTNQTSMYLCASSFRGFNTEAFFGQGTRLTVV.